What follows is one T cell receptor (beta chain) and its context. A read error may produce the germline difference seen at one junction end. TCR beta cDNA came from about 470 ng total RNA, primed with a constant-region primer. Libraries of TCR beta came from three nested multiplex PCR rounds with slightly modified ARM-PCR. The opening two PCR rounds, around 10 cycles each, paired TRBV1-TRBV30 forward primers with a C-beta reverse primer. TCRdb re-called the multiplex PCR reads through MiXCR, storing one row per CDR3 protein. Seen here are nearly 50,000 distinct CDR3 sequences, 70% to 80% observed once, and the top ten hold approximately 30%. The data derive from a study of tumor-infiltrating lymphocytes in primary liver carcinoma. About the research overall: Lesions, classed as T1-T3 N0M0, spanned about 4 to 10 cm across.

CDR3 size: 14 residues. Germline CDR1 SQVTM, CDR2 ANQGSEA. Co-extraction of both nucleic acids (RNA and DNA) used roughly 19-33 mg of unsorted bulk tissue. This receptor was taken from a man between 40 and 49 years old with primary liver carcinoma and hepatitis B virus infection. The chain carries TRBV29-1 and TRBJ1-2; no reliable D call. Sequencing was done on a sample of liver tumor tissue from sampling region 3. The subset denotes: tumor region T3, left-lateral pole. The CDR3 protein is CSVVRDEYDRGYTF. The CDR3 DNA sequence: TGTAGCGTTGTCCGCGACGAATATGACCGGGGCTACACCTTC. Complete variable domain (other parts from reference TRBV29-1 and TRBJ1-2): SAVISQKPSRDICQRGTSLTIQCQVDSQVTMMFWYRQQPGQSLTLIATANQGSEATYESGFVIDKFPISRPNLTFSTLTVSNMSPEDSSIYLCSVVRDEYDRGYTFGSGTRLTVV.